This note documents a single T cell receptor (beta chain) sequence. Germline loops: CDR1 LGHDT, CDR2 YNNKEL (reference sequence). The ends were cut back, 1 base at V and 0 bases at J, with 13 bases in the middle. The CDR3 sequence is 18 residues long. This entry comes from a study of brain T cells in children with intractable seizures. Method: immunoSEQ multiplex PCR; TCRdb's copy keeps in-frame clones and lacks some. The table lists tens of thousands of clones, about 92% of them singletons. Material: peripheral blood, obtained at surgery. The J gene is TRBJ2-6, the V gene TRBV3-1 (or the pseudogene TRBV3-2); D unresolved. This TCR came from a boy in the first two years of life with tuberous sclerosis and intractable seizures. This chain's CDR3 is CASSQVGGASSGANVLTF. CDR3 DNA sequence: TGTGCCAGCAGCCAAGTTGGCGGAGCCAGCTCTGGGGCCAACGTCCTGACTTTC.